The next 28 T cell receptor beta chains were all read from a single sample in a study of T-cell memory formation after mild COVID-19. MiXCR, applied by TCRdb to the 5' RACE reads, yields one record per CDR3 protein. The profile shows fewer than 350,000 distinct CDR3 sequences, roughly 8.2% of them singletons. The sequenced material came from PBMCs or a T cell subset sorted from them (not recorded which). These receptors were taken from a young man who had mild COVID-19 (a few samples of this study predate the infection). Cell type and time point are not known.

This clonotype was recorded at least ten times. The genes are TRBV4-1 and TRBJ2-7, with D maybe TRBD1 (6 bases). Germline CDR1 reads MGHRA; CDR2 reads YSYEKL. The CDR3 length is 15 residues. The V gene lost 3 bases and the J gene lost 7 bases, with 19 bases spanning the gap. CDR3 loop: CASSQRTDQPREQYF. The DNA for the CDR3 is TGCGCCAGCAGCCAGCGGACAGACCAACCGCGGGAGCAGTACTTC.

This rearrangement joins TRBV6-5 to TRBJ1-4; 8 bases fit TRBD1. The CDR3 is 15 amino acids. The V gene end was trimmed by 7 bases and the J gene end by 3 bases; junction bases not matched to a gene: 7. Germline V gene lookup returns CDR1 MNHEY and CDR2 SVGAGI. CDR3 in amino acids: CASNQGAGSNEKLFF. The CDR3 DNA sequence: TGTGCCAGCAATCAGGGGGCAGGGTCTAATGAAAAACTGTTTTTT.

The chain uses TRBV18 and TRBJ1-5; D is perhaps TRBD1 (6 bases). This CDR3 spans 17 amino acids. Germline CDR1 is KGHSH and CDR2 is LQKENI. Trimming removed 2 bases from V and 1 base from J, with 15 bases in between. The CDR3 reads CASSPDKGGISNQPQHF. CDR3 DNA sequence: TGTGCCAGCTCACCAGATAAGGGGGGAATCAGCAATCAGCCCCAGCATTTT.

This clonotype was picked up a small number of times. This chain joins TRBV20-1 and TRBJ2-2; D perhaps matches TRBD2 (7 bases). The CDR3 extends over 17 amino acids. Germline V lookup: CDR1 DFQATT, CDR2 SNEGSKA (reference sequence). The ends were cut back, 0 bases at V and 4 bases at J, with 18 bases in the middle. CDR3 protein: CSARDLGGRRGTGELFF. DNA for the CDR3: TGCAGTGCTAGAGATCTCGGGGGGCGACGGGGCACCGGGGAGCTGTTTTTT.

The chain uses TRBV7-2 and TRBJ2-2; weak D call: TRBD1 (5 bases). Germline V gives CDR1 SGHTA, CDR2 FQGNSA. The V and J ends lost 6 bases and 8 bases respectively, with 16 bases between them. The CDR3 is 14 amino acids. In DNA form, the CDR3 reads TGTGCCAGCAGACGAGCCAAGGGGTGGGGGGAGCTGTTTTTT. Amino acid sequence: CASRRAKGWGELFF.

This clonotype was observed at least ten times. This chain connects TRBV12-3 or TRBV12-4 to TRBJ2-3, with TRBD1 identical over 8 bases. After removal of 6 bases from V and 4 bases from J, the junction contained 12 bases not matched to a gene. The CDR3 has 16 amino acids. Here the CDR3 DNA reads TGTGCCAGCAGACCGGGGACAGGTCGTGGTCCAGATACGCAGTATTTT. Translated, it gives CASRPGTGRGPDTQYF.

V and J are TRBV9 and TRBJ2-7; D possibly corresponds to TRBD1 (5 bases). The V gene's germline CDR1 is SGDLS and CDR2 YYNGEE. The V gene lost 4 bases and the J gene lost 3 bases, with 17 bases spanning the gap. The CDR3 is made up of 15 amino acids. The CDR3 sequence: CASSPQIGAGYEQYF. CDR3 bases: TGTGCCAGCAGCCCACAAATTGGGGCAGGCTACGAGCAGTACTTC.

This clonotype was recorded a few times. The chain carries TRBV27 and TRBJ2-7; perhaps TRBD1 as D (5 bases). The V end lost 5 bases, the J end lost 0 bases, and 14 bases lay between the germline ends. Germline V gene data show CDR1 as MNHEY and CDR2 as SMNVEV (reference sequence). The CDR3 length is 15 residues. CDR3 DNA sequence: TGTGCCAGCAGTGGGGCCGGACCTAGCTCCTACGAGCAGTACGTC. Protein product: CASSGAGPSSYEQYV.

This clonotype has only a few counts. The chain recombines TRBV6-2 or TRBV6-3 with TRBJ1-5; no definite D call. With 5 bases removed from V and 7 bases from J, the gap between germline ends came to 9 bases. This CDR3 contains 12 residues. Germline CDR1 and CDR2: MNHEY and SVGEGT. Written as DNA, the CDR3 is TGTGCCAGCAGTCCCCGGCCGCAGCCCCAGCATTTT. Translated: CASSPRPQPQHF.

This clonotype was seen only a few times. V gene TRBV4-2 combines with J gene TRBJ1-6; D gene unclear. This CDR3 is 16 amino acids long. V lost 4 bases, J lost 3 bases, and 13 bases lay in between. Per germline, CDR1 LGHNA and CDR2 YNFKEQ. CDR3 DNA: TGTGCCAGCAGCCGCATGCCCGTATTCTATAATTCACCCCTCCACTTT. Its translation is CASSRMPVFYNSPLHF.

This clonotype was found a few times. This sequence joins TRBV5-1 and TRBJ1-1; no clear D gene. Germline CDR1 and CDR2: SGHRS and YFSETQ. V dropped 5 bases and J dropped 1 base, with 9 bases sitting between them. The CDR3 consists of 13 residues. CDR3 coding DNA: TGCGCCAGCAGTAAACAGACGAACACTGAAGCTTTCTTT. Amino acid sequence: CASSKQTNTEAFF.

This clonotype has a handful of counts. This chain joins TRBV4-1 and TRBJ1-1, with D unresolved. In germline, CDR1 is MGHRA, CDR2 YSYEKL. The V and J ends lost 1 base and 9 bases respectively, with 9 bases between them. The CDR3 contains 12 residues. The CDR3, as DNA: TGCGCCAGCAGCCAAGGGCCGACTCAAGCTTTCTTT. Translated: CASSQGPTQAFF.

This clonotype has a count of ten or more. V usage is TRBV7-3 and J usage is TRBJ2-3; D gene unclear. CDR1 SGHTA and CDR2 FQGTGA come from the germline V gene. V was pared by 10 bases and J by 6 bases, with 20 bases between. CDR3 length: 14 residues. In DNA form, the CDR3 reads TGTGCCACCGACCCCGTGTGTGGTAAGGATACGCAGTATTTT. Protein: CATDPVCGKDTQYF. The complete variable domain, with remaining parts taken from reference TRBV7-3 and TRBJ2-3, reads GAGVSQTPSNKVTEKGKYVELRCDPISGHTALYWYRQSLGQGPEFLIYFQGTGAADDSGLPNDRFFAVRPEGSVSTLKIQRTERGDSAVYLCATDPVCGKDTQYFGPGTRLTVL.

This clonotype has more than one count but fewer than ten. This rearrangement joins TRBV2 to TRBJ2-7; D is tentatively TRBD1 or TRBD2 (5 bases each). The germline V and J ends were trimmed by 2 bases and 5 bases, with 10 bases remaining between them. The length of the CDR3 is 13 residues. Looked up from germline, CDR1 is SNHLY and CDR2 is FYNNEI. The CDR3 spells CASSELGENEQYV. CDR3 nucleotides: TGTGCCAGCAGTGAATTGGGGGAAAACGAGCAGTACGTC.

Only a few counts were recorded for this clonotype. The V gene is TRBV12-3 or TRBV12-4, the J gene TRBJ1-2; D gene uncertain. This CDR3 comprises 11 residues. V was shortened by 2 bases and J by 8 bases, with 6 bases between the two germline ends. The CDR3 bases are TGTGCCAGCAGTTTATATCTCGGCTACACCTTC. Translation: CASSLYLGYTF.

The CDR3 DNA reads TGTGCCAGCAGCCCGAGAGGACAGGGATCCACTGGGGCCAACGTCCTGACTTTC. Translated: CASSPRGQGSTGANVLTF. The chain couples TRBV14 to TRBJ2-6, with 8 bases fitting TRBD1. Germline CDR1 is SGHDN and CDR2 is FVKESK. The V segment lost 4 bases and the J segment 2 bases; nucleotides outside the gene matches: 10. The CDR3 spans 18 residues.

This clonotype came up a few times. The chain couples TRBV7-2 to TRBJ2-5; D possibly corresponds to TRBD2 (7 bases). Per germline, CDR1 SGHTA and CDR2 FQGNSA. The CDR3 is 17 residues long. The ends were cut back, 5 bases at V and 7 bases at J, with 26 bases in the middle. This CDR3 reads CASSPDGGHSFGGTQYF. CDR3 coding DNA: TGTGCCAGCAGCCCCGACGGGGGGCACTCCTTCGGTGGGACCCAGTACTTC.

The rearrangement uses TRBV5-1 and TRBJ2-1; D may be TRBD2 (6 bases). The germline V and J ends were trimmed by 4 bases and 5 bases, with 13 bases remaining between them. The CDR3 totals 14 residues. The V gene's germline CDR1 is SGHRS and CDR2 YFSETQ. The CDR3 DNA follows: TGCGCCAGCAGCCCCGGGAGCGTGGACAATGAGCAGTTCTTC. This sequence encodes CASSPGSVDNEQFF.

This clonotype was counted ten times or more. V gene TRBV7-9 combines with J gene TRBJ2-7, with 11 bases matching TRBD2. V lost 5 bases, J lost 2 bases, and 8 bases stayed unmatched. Germline loops: CDR1 SEHNR, CDR2 FQNEAQ (reference sequence). CDR3 size: 16 residues. Here the CDR3 reads CASSPSGGLTAYEQYF. In DNA form, the CDR3 reads TGTGCCAGCAGCCCTAGCGGGGGGCTCACAGCCTACGAGCAGTACTTC.

CDR3 nucleotide sequence: TGCAGCGCCGGACTCACCGGGGAGCTGTTTTTT. Its translation is CSAGLTGELFF. The rearrangement joins TRBV29-1 to TRBJ2-2, with D maybe TRBD2 (5 bases). The CDR3 has 11 residues. Per the germline V gene, CDR1 is SQVTM and CDR2 is ANQGSEA. V lost 7 bases and J 4 bases, leaving 7 bases between the germline ends.

This chain connects TRBV29-1 to TRBJ2-5; 10 bases are shared with TRBD2. Germline assignment: CDR1 SQVTM and CDR2 ANQGSEA. The CDR3 sequence is 14 residues long. After removal of 3 bases from V and 1 base from J, the junction contained 2 bases not matched to a gene. CDR3 in DNA: TGCAGCGTTGAGCTAGCGGGGGCCCAAGAGACCCAGTACTTC. Translating it yields CSVELAGAQETQYF.

As to this clonotype: A read error may produce the germline difference seen at one junction end. This rearrangement joins TRBV30 to TRBJ2-7; perhaps D is TRBD1 or TRBD2 (7 bases each). CDR1 is GTSNPN, CDR2 SVGIG, per germline (reference sequence). This CDR3 contains 14 residues. In DNA, the CDR3 is TGTGCCTGGAGCCAGGGGGGGAGCTCCTCCGAGCAGTACTTC. This encodes CAWSQGGSSSEQYF.

This clonotype was detected only a few times. The gene calls are TRBV21-1 and TRBJ1-2; the table calls TRBD1, which could not be checked here. TRBV21-1 is marked as a pseudogene. This CDR3 is 15 amino acids long. CDR3 amino acids: CASSKGKRGGYGYTF. CDR3 in DNA: TGTGCCAGCAGCAAAGGAAAAAGGGGGGGCTATGGCTACACCTTC.

The chain is built from TRBV10-1 and TRBJ2-3, with TRBD1 identical over 7 bases. The germline CDR1 and CDR2 sequences are WNHNN and SYGVQD (reference sequence). The V gene end was trimmed by 3 bases and the J gene end by 0 bases; junction bases not matched to a gene: 9. This CDR3 has 17 amino acids. In nucleotides, the CDR3 is TGCGCCAGCAGTGACCCCTGGGACAGAAAGAGCACAGATACGCAGTATTTT. As protein: CASSDPWDRKSTDTQYF.

This clonotype showed up just a few times. This sequence joins TRBV18 and TRBJ2-7, with a tentative D call TRBD1 (6 bases). The V and J ends lost 2 bases and 5 bases respectively, with 10 bases between them. The CDR3 extends over 13 amino acids. CDR1 KGHSH and CDR2 LQKENI come from the germline V gene. The CDR3 region has the DNA TGTGCCAGCTCACCAACCGCAGGGGACGAGCAGTACTTC. Protein product: CASSPTAGDEQYF.

This clonotype has only a few counts. The chain is built from TRBV2 and TRBJ1-2; 8 bases map to TRBD1. From germline, CDR1 is SNHLY and CDR2 FYNNEI. Germline trimming cut 6 bases from V and 5 bases from J; bases unmatched to any gene: 11. The CDR3 totals 15 residues. The CDR3 region has the DNA TGTGCCAGCAGCGTCGGACAGGGAGGTGATTATGGCTACACCTTC. Translation: CASSVGQGGDYGYTF.

This clonotype was seen only a few times. For the CDR3, the DNA is TGTGCCAGCAGCGGACGGGATCTTTGGGACTATGGCTACACCTTC. The encoded protein is CASSGRDLWDYGYTF. J is TRBJ1-2 and V is TRBV5-6; no reliable D call. CDR1 and CDR2 (germline): SGHDT, YYEEEE. CDR3 length: 15 residues. Trimming shortened V by 4 bases and J by 3 bases, and 16 bases separated the two germline ends.

This clonotype was recorded a few times. The chain has TRBV9 and TRBJ1-2; D possibly corresponds to TRBD1 (5 bases). The CDR3 is 13 amino acids. With 3 bases removed from V and 7 bases from J, the gap between germline ends came to 13 bases. Germline lookup yields CDR1 SGDLS and CDR2 YYNGEE. The CDR3 reads CASSAEGRGGYTF. CDR3 coding DNA: TGTGCCAGCAGCGCCGAGGGACGAGGTGGCTACACCTTC. The whole variable domain, remainder taken from reference TRBV9 and TRBJ1-2, is DSGVTQTPKHLITATGQRVTLRCSPRSGDLSVYWYQQSLDQGLQFLIQYYNGEERAKGNILERFSAQQFPDLHSELNLSSLELGDSALYFCASSAEGRGGYTFGSGTRLTVV.